This TCR beta chain emerged from a study of identical twins. V lost 2 bases to trimming and J lost 6 bases; unmatched junction nucleotides: 8. The V gene's germline CDR1 is GTSNPN and CDR2 SVGIG (reference sequence). CDR3 size: 14 residues. From the 5' RACE reads, TCRdb called clonotypes with MiXCR, one entry per CDR3 protein. The table records under 800,000 distinct CDR3 sequences, approximately 22% of them present only once. This clonotype was found a few times. The same sample was also studied in work on T cells expressing NK-cell markers.

The sequenced sample was PBMCs. This sequence joins TRBV30 and TRBJ2-7, with 9 bases matching TRBD1. This TCR came from a woman between 18 and 30 years old in good health. CDR3 sequence: CAWSKGDRVGEQYF. CDR3 nucleotide sequence: TGTGCCTGGAGTAAGGGGGACAGGGTTGGCGAGCAGTACTTC.